Each of the 15 T cell receptor beta chains below was sequenced from the same sample in a study of T cell responses to AZD1222 COVID-19 vaccine. Using immunoSEQ multiplex PCR, the repertoire was profiled, and TCRdb retains in-frame clones only, with some absent. Here the sample spans 110,000 to 150,000 clones, 75% to 90% being singletons. The sequences come from peripheral blood, collected on day 0 of AZD1222 vaccination. The receptors shown here come from an adult in good health.

This clone was detected only once. The chain joins TRBV6-5 to TRBJ1-5; 11 bases line up with TRBD1. Germline CDR1 and CDR2: MNHEY and SVGAGI. The length of the CDR3 is 15 residues. Trimming took 11 bases from V and 0 from J; bases not matched to a gene: 6. CDR3: CAAGQGALSNQPQHF. CDR3 DNA sequence: TGTGCCGCCGGACAGGGGGCGCTTAGCAATCAGCCCCAGCATTTT.

The CDR3 nucleotides read TGTGCCAGCAGATTAAATCGAGGGTCTGGGGCCAACGTCCTGACTTTC. Its translation is CASRLNRGSGANVLTF. The gene calls are TRBV11-2 and TRBJ2-6, with D possibly matching TRBD2 (5 bases). The CDR3 extends over 16 amino acids. Between the trimmed V and J ends, which lost 6 bases and 1 base, there was a span of 13 bases. Germline V gives CDR1 SGHAT, CDR2 FQNNGV.

The V call is TRBV28, the J call TRBJ2-1; TRBD2 matches at 9 bases. From germline, CDR1 is MDHEN and CDR2 SYDVKM. V dropped 7 bases and J dropped 6; count of bases not matched to a gene: 10. The CDR3 spans 15 residues. CDR3 in DNA: TGTGCCAGCAATCCCGGGACTAGCTTCGCCAATGAGCAGTTCTTC. This translates into CASNPGTSFANEQFF.

This chain links TRBV7-9 with TRBJ1-2, with D possibly matching TRBD1 (5 bases). The CDR3 is made up of 16 amino acids. Trimming stripped 5 bases from V and 5 bases from J, with 21 bases between. Germline CDR1 and CDR2: SEHNR and FQNEAQ (reference sequence). The CDR3 here is CASSHRPGQVLYGYTF. The CDR3 nucleotides are TGTGCCAGCAGCCACCGTCCGGGGCAGGTGCTTTATGGCTACACCTTC.

The chain combines TRBV7-9 with TRBJ1-1; tentatively, D is TRBD1 (5 bases). Germline CDR1 reads SEHNR; CDR2 reads FQNEAQ (reference sequence). CDR3 size: 14 residues. V lost 5 bases and J lost 5, with 15 bases in between. CDR3 sequence (DNA): TGTGCCAGCAGCCCTCCGGGACTCGGGACTGAAGCTTTCTTT. It encodes CASSPPGLGTEAFF.

This sequence joins TRBV3-1 (or the pseudogene TRBV3-2) and TRBJ2-3; 7 bases fit TRBD2. J was trimmed by 1 base and V by 4 bases; bases with no gene match: 14. The CDR3 spans 18 residues. Germline CDR1 is LGHDT and CDR2 is YNNKEL (reference sequence). The CDR3 coding sequence is TGTGCCAGCAGCCCGTGGAGCGGGGCTAGCGGAGGCACAGATACGCAGTATTTT. Its translation: CASSPWSGASGGTDTQYF.

The genes are TRBV19 and TRBJ1-2; the D gene is possibly TRBD1 (5 bases). The CDR3 has 15 amino acids. V dropped 0 bases and J dropped 3 bases, with 11 bases sitting between them. CDR1 LNHDA and CDR2 SQIVND come from the germline V gene (reference sequence). This CDR3 reads CASSIDRVEDYGYTF. The CDR3 DNA is TGTGCCAGTAGTATAGACAGGGTGGAAGACTATGGCTACACCTTC. The full variable domain, in which reference TRBV19 and TRBJ1-2 provide the parts outside the CDR3, is DGGITQSPKYLFRKEGQNVTLSCEQNLNHDAMYWYRQDPGQGLRLIYYSQIVNDFQKGDIAEGYSVSREKKESFPLTVTSAQKNPTAFYLCASSIDRVEDYGYTFGSGTRLTVV.

The J gene is TRBJ2-7, the V gene TRBV4-2, with 9 positions matching TRBD2. J was trimmed by 2 bases and V by 1 base; bases with no gene match: 3. Germline lookup yields CDR1 LGHNA and CDR2 YNFKEQ. CDR3 length: 15 amino acids. CDR3 DNA: TGTGCCAGCAGCCAAGGACTAGCGGCCACCTACGAGCAGTACTTC. This gives the protein CASSQGLAATYEQYF.

V is TRBV7-6 and J is TRBJ1-3; D is ambiguous. Germline V CDR1 and CDR2: SGHVS, FNYEAQ. The V end was cut by 1 base, the J end by 0 bases, with 10 bases between. This CDR3 has 16 residues. CDR3 sequence reads: CASSLGRRVSGNTIYF. The CDR3, as DNA: TGTGCCAGCAGCTTAGGACGGAGAGTCTCTGGAAACACCATATATTTT.

The J gene is TRBJ2-5, the V gene TRBV15, with 7 bases aligning to TRBD2. Per the germline V gene, CDR1 is LNHNV and CDR2 is YYDKDF (reference sequence). The CDR3 is 15 residues long. Trimming took 1 base from V and 2 from J; bases not matched to a gene: 4. CDR3 in amino acids: CATSRGGGAQETQYF. The CDR3 DNA is TGTGCCACCAGCAGAGGCGGGGGAGCACAAGAGACCCAGTACTTC. Supplemented by reference TRBV15 and TRBJ2-5, the full variable domain reads DAMVIQNPRYQVTQFGKPVTLSCSQTLNHNVMYWYQQKSSQAPKLLFHYYDKDFNNEADTPDNFQSRRPNTSFCFLDIRSPGLGDTAMYLCATSRGGGAQETQYFGPGTRLLVL.

The V call is TRBV15, the J call TRBJ1-5, with unresolved D. Germline values: CDR1 LNHNV, CDR2 YYDKDF (reference sequence). CDR3 size: 14 residues. Trimming left V 3 bases short and J 3 bases short, with 9 bases between. The CDR3 sequence: CATSSSWNNQPQHF. The CDR3 DNA reads as TGTGCCACCAGCAGTTCATGGAACAATCAGCCCCAGCATTTT.

The V gene is TRBV10-3, the J gene TRBJ1-5; 7 nucleotides match TRBD1. V shed 2 bases, J shed 0 bases, and the junction held 7 bases outside the gene matches. Germline V gene lookup returns CDR1 ENHRY and CDR2 SYGVKD. CDR3 size: 17 residues. CDR3 nucleotides: TGTGCCATCAGTGAGCCCGGTAGACAGGGTAGCAATCAGCCCCAGCATTTT. Its protein is CAISEPGRQGSNQPQHF.

The chain has TRBV28 and TRBJ1-6; D perhaps matches TRBD1 (5 bases). The CDR3 covers 15 residues. Germline-derived CDR1 and CDR2 are MDHEN and SYDVKM. V was shortened by 6 bases and J by 7 bases, with 16 bases between the two germline ends. CDR3 in DNA: TGTGCCAGCAGCCAAGAGGGACGGCAAAATTCACCCCTCCACTTT. It is translated as CASSQEGRQNSPLHF.

This sequence joins TRBV12-3 or TRBV12-4 and TRBJ2-7, with unresolved D. Between the trimmed V and J ends, which lost 2 bases and 5 bases, there was a span of 10 bases. The CDR3 has 13 residues. This chain's CDR3 is CASSLTYRDEQYF. The CDR3 DNA is TGTGCCAGCAGTTTAACGTATAGGGACGAGCAGTACTTC.

Only one count was recorded for this clone. The genes are TRBV5-1 and TRBJ1-1; 9 nucleotides align to TRBD1. There are 15 residues in the CDR3. With 2 bases clipped from V and 4 bases from J, the junction kept 6 bases outside the gene matches. The germline V gene has CDR1 SGHRS and CDR2 YFSETQ. CDR3 DNA: TGCGCCAGCAGCTTTGAGGGGACAGGGCCCACTGAAGCTTTCTTT. Protein sequence: CASSFEGTGPTEAFF. The full variable domain, rest sourced from reference TRBV5-1 and TRBJ1-1, is KAGVTQTPRYLIKTRGQQVTLSCSPISGHRSVSWYQQTPGQGLQFLFEYFSETQRNKGNFPGRFSGRQFSNSRSEMNVSTLELGDSALYLCASSFEGTGPTEAFFGQGTRLTVV.